Shown below are 15 T cell receptor beta chains from a single sample sequenced in a study of cytomegalovirus exposure and HLA in healthy donors. A multiplex PCR was run with 60 Vbeta primers and 13 Jbeta primers. Sequencing used immunoSEQ multiplex PCR; TCRdb keeps in-frame clones, though not all of them. The data show about 95,000 clones, about 73% seen once. Sequenced sample: PBMCs. Receptor source: a woman in her 50s in good health and CMV-seropositive.

This chain links TRBV5-8 with TRBJ1-5; D is undetermined. Per germline, CDR1 SGHTS and CDR2 YDEGEE. The CDR3 covers 16 residues. V shed 2 bases and J shed 9 bases, with 21 bases lying between them. CDR3 DNA: TGTGCCAGCAGCTTCAACAGCCCTATCACGTCTCGGCCCCAGCATTTT. Translated, it gives CASSFNSPITSRPQHF.

This sequence joins TRBV7-8 and TRBJ1-4; the D gene is possibly TRBD1 (5 bases). Looked up from germline, CDR1 is SGHVS and CDR2 is FQNEAQ. The CDR3 spans 14 residues. With 5 bases removed from V and 10 bases from J, the gap between germline ends came to 17 bases. DNA of the CDR3: TGTGCCAGCAGCCCAGGGACCCTGGGGGGAAAACTGTTTTTT. Translating it yields CASSPGTLGGKLFF. Full variable domain (remainder filled in from reference TRBV7-8 and TRBJ1-4): GAGVSQSPRYKVAKRGQDVALRCDPISGHVSLFWYQQALGQGPEFLTYFQNEAQLDKSGLPSDRFFAERPEGSVSTLKIQRTQQEDSAVYLCASSPGTLGGKLFFGSGTQLSVL.

This clone was seen more than once but under ten times. The V gene is TRBV19, the J gene TRBJ1-2; TRBD1 agrees at 7 bases. Trimming took 4 bases from V and 2 from J; bases not matched to a gene: 4. The CDR3 is 14 amino acids. Germline loops: CDR1 LNHDA, CDR2 SQIVND (reference sequence). The CDR3 sequence is CASSTLTGNYGYTF. The CDR3 DNA sequence: TGTGCCAGTAGTACCCTGACAGGGAACTATGGCTACACCTTC.

As concerns this clone: Mismatch with germline at one junction end may stem from a read error. Other DNA sequences in this specimen translate into the identical CDR3. The chain is built from TRBV7-9 and TRBJ2-7, with D maybe TRBD1 (6 bases). This CDR3 has 12 amino acids. CDR1 is SEHNR, CDR2 FQNEAQ, per germline (reference sequence). DNA for the CDR3: TGTTCCAGCAGCTCACAGGGCTACGAGCAGTACTTC. Its protein is CSSSSQGYEQYF.

In this sample, this clone turned up a few times. The chain is built from TRBV18 and TRBJ2-7; the match to TRBD2 covers 9 bases. V lost 6 bases and J lost 5; bases outside the gene matches: 11. Germline CDR1 KGHSH, CDR2 LQKENI. This CDR3 region has 15 residues. The CDR3: CASSTRTSVMNEQYF. The CDR3 DNA reads TGTGCCAGCTCCACCAGGACTAGCGTGATGAACGAGCAGTACTTC.

The genes are TRBV9 and TRBJ2-4; D is uncertain. Germline values: CDR1 SGDLS, CDR2 YYNGEE. The length of the CDR3 is 11 residues. V gave up 3 bases and J gave up 6 bases, with 4 bases separating them. The CDR3 reads CASSASNIQYF. The CDR3 DNA reads as TGTGCCAGCAGCGCCTCAAACATTCAGTACTTC.

This chain joins TRBV6-1 and TRBJ1-2, with D possibly matching TRBD1 (6 bases). Looked up from germline, CDR1 is MNHNS and CDR2 is SASEGT. Trimming shortened V by 8 bases and J by 4 bases, and 11 bases separated the two germline ends. CDR3 size: 12 residues. This CDR3 is CASGQLIYGYTF. CDR3 DNA sequence: TGTGCCAGCGGACAGCTCATCTATGGCTACACCTTC.

J is TRBJ2-5 and V is TRBV12-5; perhaps TRBD1 as D (5 bases). This CDR3 is 13 amino acids long. The V and J ends lost 7 bases and 2 bases respectively, with 11 bases between them. The germline V gene has CDR1 LGHNT and CDR2 FRNRAP. The CDR3 DNA follows: TGTGCTAGTGCCCCTGACAGTCAAGAGACCCAGTACTTC. Its protein product is CASAPDSQETQYF.

This clone occurred a few times. The chain employs TRBV4-1 and TRBJ2-7; TRBD1 might be the D (6 bases). The CDR3 extends over 13 amino acids. V lost 2 bases and J lost 4, with 9 bases in between. Looked up from germline, CDR1 is MGHRA and CDR2 is YSYEKL. The DNA for the CDR3 is TGCGCCAGCAGCCAACCAGGGGCGTACGAGCAGTACTTC. Amino acid sequence: CASSQPGAYEQYF.

This sequence joins TRBV5-1 and TRBJ2-5; TRBD1 matches 11 bases. V lost 0 bases and J lost 5; bases outside the gene matches: 6. The CDR3 has 16 amino acids. Germline CDR1 and CDR2: SGHRS and YFSETQ. The CDR3 loop is CASSLGDRGELETQYF. DNA for the CDR3: TGCGCCAGCAGCTTGGGGGACAGGGGGGAATTGGAGACCCAGTACTTC. Together with reference TRBV5-1 and TRBJ2-5, the CDR3 gives the full variable domain: KAGVTQTPRYLIKTRGQQVTLSCSPISGHRSVSWYQQTPGQGLQFLFEYFSETQRNKGNFPGRFSGRQFSNSRSEMNVSTLELGDSALYLCASSLGDRGELETQYFGPGTRLLVL.

This chain links TRBV29-1 with TRBJ1-2; tentatively, D is TRBD1 (6 bases). Germline lookup yields CDR1 SQVTM and CDR2 ANQGSEA. The CDR3 has 13 residues. V dropped 4 bases and J dropped 6 bases, with 15 bases sitting between them. The CDR3 reads CSVVFVAGDGYTF. The CDR3 nucleotides read TGCAGCGTTGTGTTCGTGGCAGGGGATGGCTACACCTTC.

The chain combines TRBV19 with TRBJ1-5; 9 bases are shared with TRBD1. Germline CDR1 LNHDA, CDR2 SQIVND (reference sequence). V dropped 5 bases and J dropped 3; count of bases not matched to a gene: 5. The CDR3 consists of 15 residues. In DNA, the CDR3 is TGTGCCAGTAGTCTCGGGACAGGGCCCAATCAGCCCCAGCATTTT. Translated, it gives CASSLGTGPNQPQHF.

This clone appeared a single time. The chain is built from TRBV5-1 and TRBJ1-5; D remains ambiguous. The V gene's germline CDR1 is SGHRS and CDR2 YFSETQ. The CDR3 contains 12 residues. V was pared by 9 bases and J by 6 bases, with 13 bases between. CDR3: CAILPFSQPQHF. For the CDR3, the DNA is TGCGCCATCCTACCGTTCTCTCAGCCCCAGCATTTT. Filled out from reference TRBV5-1 and TRBJ1-5, the complete variable domain reads KAGVTQTPRYLIKTRGQQVTLSCSPISGHRSVSWYQQTPGQGLQFLFEYFSETQRNKGNFPGRFSGRQFSNSRSEMNVSTLELGDSALYLCAILPFSQPQHFGDGTRLSIL.

The V and J genes are TRBV7-2 and TRBJ1-2; TRBD1 might be the D (5 bases). CDR3 size: 14 residues. With 6 bases removed from V and 1 base from J, the gap between germline ends came to 12 bases. CDR1 and CDR2 from the germline V gene are SGHTA and FQGNSA. The CDR3 here is CASSPGGINYGYTF. The CDR3 nucleotides read TGTGCCAGCAGTCCCGGGGGGATTAACTATGGCTACACCTTC.

This CDR3 is CASSPQRTTNSYNEQFF. The CDR3 bases are TGTGCCAGCAGCCCCCAAAGGACTACCAACTCCTACAATGAGCAGTTCTTC. The V and J genes are TRBV7-9 and TRBJ2-1; TRBD2 might be the D (6 bases). Germline V CDR1 and CDR2: SEHNR, FQNEAQ (reference sequence). V dropped 5 bases and J dropped 0 bases, with 17 bases sitting between them. CDR3 length: 17 residues.